These T cell receptor beta chains were read from a single sample in a study of shared clonotypes between healthy human individuals. Sequencing was performed with immunoSEQ multiplex PCR; in TCRdb, only in-frame clones are kept and a portion is missing. The sample records over a million clones, 65% to 80% being singletons. Sequenced sample: memory CD4+ T cells sorted from blood. The receptors were gathered from a man in his late teens or twenties in good health. Each CDR3 is given with its conserved first and last residue. D genes are given only for firm matches. Clone sizes are given selectively: once, few, many, or a class where the clone is expanded.

v_gene	d_gene	abundance	j_gene	CDR3aa	CDR3nt
TRBV28	-	-	TRBJ2-7	CASTPAQAIYEQYF	TGTGCCAGCACCCCAGCACAGGCCATATACGAGCAGTACTTC
TRBV7-7	TRBD2	few	TRBJ2-5	CASSWGTSGGQETQYF	TGTGCTAGCAGCTGGGGGACTAGCGGGGGGCAAGAGACCCAGTACTTC
TRBV28	TRBD2	few	TRBJ2-7	CASSNPGLLEQYF	TGTGCCAGCAGCAATCCGGGACTACTCGAGCAGTACTTC
TRBV27	TRBD1	-	TRBJ1-1	CASSLSGTGINTEAFF	TGTGCCAGCAGTCTCTCGGGGACAGGGATAAACACTGAAGCTTTCTTT
TRBV11-2	TRBD1	-	TRBJ2-5	CASSLSTGSQETQYF	TGTGCCAGCAGCTTATCGACAGGGAGCCAAGAGACCCAGTACTTC
TRBV4-3	-	-	TRBJ1-1	CASSQEQGPTEAFF	TGCGCCAGCAGCCAAGAGCAGGGACCAACTGAAGCTTTCTTT
TRBV5-1	TRBD2	-	TRBJ2-2	CASNGLAGNTGELFF	TGCGCCAGCAACGGACTAGCGGGAAACACCGGGGAGCTGTTTTTT
TRBV30	TRBD2	once	TRBJ2-1	CALGGESSYNEQFF	TGTGCCTTGGGGGGGGAGAGCTCCTACAATGAGCAGTTCTTC
TRBV14	-	-	TRBJ1-1	CASSQEWQTEAFF	TGTGCCAGCAGCCAAGAGTGGCAGACTGAAGCTTTCTTT
TRBV5-1	TRBD2	-	TRBJ2-3	CASMETAGGTTDTQYF	TGCGCCAGCATGGAGACAGCGGGGGGCACCACAGATACGCAGTATTTT
TRBV19	-	-	TRBJ2-7	CASSRGPSYEQYF	TGTGCCAGTAGCCGCGGGCCCTCCTACGAGCAGTACTTC
TRBV5-1	TRBD1	-	TRBJ2-3	CASSATGGRTDTQYF	TGCGCCAGCAGCGCGACAGGGGGCCGCACAGATACGCAGTATTTT
TRBV11-3	-	-	TRBJ2-2	CASSVGQPTGELFF	TGTGCCAGCAGCGTCGGACAGCCCACCGGGGAGCTGTTTTTT
TRBV4-2	-	-	TRBJ1-6	CASSQGADSYNSPLHF	TGTGCCAGCAGCCAAGGGGCCGACTCCTATAATTCACCCCTCCACTTT
TRBV10-3	-	many	TRBJ1-5	CAIQQERNQPQHF	TGTGCCATCCAACAGGAGAGAAATCAGCCCCAGCATTTT
TRBV10-1	-	-	TRBJ2-3	CASREGQTSTDTQYF	TGCGCCAGCAGGGAGGGGCAGACCTCCACAGATACGCAGTATTTT
TRBV4-1	TRBD1	-	TRBJ2-3	CASSPGQGGSPSTDTQYF	TGCGCCAGCAGCCCCGGACAGGGTGGCTCCCCTAGCACAGATACGCAGTATTTT
TRBV10-3	-	-	TRBJ2-2	CAMGTTNTGELFF	TGTGCCATGGGGACCACAAACACCGGGGAGCTGTTTTTT
TRBV5-1	TRBD2	-	TRBJ2-1	CASSQTSGGQNEQFF	TGCGCCAGCAGCCAGACTAGCGGGGGGCAAAATGAGCAGTTCTTC
TRBV7-9	-	-	TRBJ2-7	CASSSGHESYEQYF	TGTGCCAGCAGCTCGGGACACGAGAGCTACGAGCAGTACTTC
TRBV4-3	TRBD2	-	TRBJ2-7	CASSQEYGGSGPYEQYF	TGCGCCAGCAGCCAAGAGTATGGCGGGAGTGGACCCTACGAGCAGTACTTC
TRBV6-5	-	-	TRBJ1-6	CASKKGYSYNSPLHF	TGTGCCAGCAAAAAGGGGTACTCCTATAATTCACCCCTCCACTTT
TRBV6-6	-	-	TRBJ2-5	CASRVGLRETQYF	TGTGCCAGCAGGGTGGGGTTGAGAGAGACCCAGTACTTC
TRBV18	TRBD1	few	TRBJ1-6	CASSETRDSNSPLHF	TGTGCCAGCTCAGAGACGCGGGACAGTAATTCACCCCTCCACTTT
TRBV5-1	-	-	TRBJ2-6	CASSLERTTISGANVLTF	TGCGCCAGCAGCTTGGAAAGGACGACCATCTCTGGGGCCAACGTCCTGACTTTC
TRBV28	-	few	TRBJ1-6	CASSLQVSPLHF	TGTGCCAGCAGTTTACAGGTTTCACCCCTCCACTTT
TRBV10-1	-	-	TRBJ2-2	CASSDLPGPRAGELFF	TGCGCCAGCAGTGACCTACCGGGCCCCCGGGCCGGGGAGCTGTTTTTT
TRBV4-1	-	-	TRBJ1-3	CASSPGRPSGNTIYF	TGCGCCAGCAGCCCGGGACGGCCTTCTGGAAACACCATATATTTT
TRBV30	TRBD1	once	TRBJ1-4	CAWSDGTGREKLFF	TGTGCCTGGAGCGACGGGACAGGGCGGGAAAAACTGTTTTTT
TRBV7-9	-	-	TRBJ2-1	CASSLDTHEQFF	TGTGCCAGCAGCCTAGATACCCATGAGCAGTTCTTC
TRBV14	-	-	TRBJ2-5	CASSSTQTQYF	TGTGCCAGCAGCTCAACCCAGACCCAGTACTTC
TRBV15	-	-	TRBJ2-5	CATSRDHGGQETQYF	TGTGCCACCAGCAGAGATCATGGGGGACAAGAGACCCAGTACTTC
TRBV19	TRBD1	-	TRBJ1-1	CASSWDSRAQYSTEAFF	TGTGCCAGTAGTTGGGACAGCCGGGCCCAATATTCCACTGAAGCTTTCTTT
TRBV5-6	TRBD1	few	TRBJ1-2	CASSGDRGQAAYGYTF	TGTGCCAGCAGCGGGGACAGGGGCCAAGCGGCCTATGGCTACACCTTC
TRBV25-1	TRBD1	-	TRBJ1-3	CASSMTGADGNTIYF	TGTGCCAGCAGCATGACAGGGGCCGATGGAAACACCATATATTTT
TRBV10-3	TRBD1	-	TRBJ2-7	CAIKGQGASYEQYF	TGTGCCATCAAGGGACAGGGGGCCTCCTACGAGCAGTACTTC
TRBV5-1	-	-	TRBJ2-2	CASSLIEVNGELFF	TGCGCCAGCAGCTTGATCGAGGTGAACGGGGAGCTGTTTTTT
TRBV6-1	-	-	TRBJ2-7	CASSSEGRSPYEQYF	TGTGCCAGCAGCTCAGAGGGTAGGAGCCCCTACGAGCAGTACTTC
TRBV9	TRBD2	-	TRBJ2-1	CASSVSPAGSYNEQFF	TGTGCCAGCAGCGTGAGCCCAGCGGGGTCCTACAATGAGCAGTTCTTC
TRBV30	TRBD1	once	TRBJ2-7	CAWSVRTGGFDEQYF	TGTGCCTGGAGTGTAAGGACAGGGGGATTCGACGAGCAGTACTTC
TRBV7-2	TRBD2	-	TRBJ2-3	CASSLGTSGREDTQYF	TGTGCCAGCAGCCTCGGGACTAGCGGGAGGGAAGATACGCAGTATTTT
TRBV5-8	-	few	TRBJ2-3	CASSKTDTQYF	TGTGCCAGCAGCAAAACAGATACGCAGTATTTT
TRBV2	-	-	TRBJ1-1	CASSSREGEVTEAFF	TGTGCCAGCAGTTCTAGGGAGGGTGAAGTGACTGAAGCTTTCTTT
TRBV25-1	-	-	TRBJ2-1	CASSELYNEQFF	TGTGCCAGCAGTGAACTTTACAATGAGCAGTTCTTC
TRBV27	TRBD1	-	TRBJ1-5	CASSLKFSTGGQPQHF	TGTGCCAGCAGCCTCAAATTCTCGACAGGGGGTCAGCCCCAGCATTTT
TRBV30	-	-	TRBJ2-7	CAWSRQAGDEQYF	TGTGCCTGGAGTAGGCAGGCGGGCGACGAGCAGTACTTC
TRBV6-1	-	-	TRBJ1-1	CASSEWNTEAFF	TGTGCCAGCAGTGAATGGAACACTGAAGCTTTCTTT
TRBV9	-	-	TRBJ2-5	CASSVGPQGWWETQYF	TGTGCCAGCAGCGTGGGCCCGCAGGGTTGGTGGGAGACCCAGTACTTC
TRBV18	-	-	TRBJ2-7	CASSPNSMGTYEQYF	TGTGCCAGCTCACCAAATTCGATGGGGACCTACGAGCAGTACTTC
TRBV19	-	-	TRBJ1-4	CASRLSGSGEKLFF	TGTGCCAGTAGGCTATCGGGGTCAGGTGAAAAACTGTTTTTT
TRBV29-1	TRBD2	-	TRBJ2-7	CSVGSSGGRYEQYF	TGCAGCGTTGGGTCTAGCGGGGGCCGCTACGAGCAGTACTTC
TRBV2	-	-	TRBJ1-1	CASSGGGNTEAFF	TGTGCCAGCAGTGGTGGGGGGAACACTGAAGCTTTCTTT
TRBV7-2	-	-	TRBJ2-7	CASSLAGGGVTSYEQYF	TGTGCCAGCAGCTTAGCTGGGGGCGGGGTCACGTCCTACGAGCAGTACTTC
TRBV6-1	-	once	TRBJ1-4	CASSAKGRGNEKLFF	TGTGCCAGCAGTGCAAAGGGGAGGGGTAATGAAAAACTGTTTTTT
TRBV10-2	-	-	TRBJ2-7	CASVWGPAYEQYF	TGCGCCAGCGTATGGGGGCCGGCCTACGAGCAGTACTTC
TRBV19	-	few	TRBJ1-1	CASWTRYDTEAFF	TGTGCCAGCTGGACGAGGTACGACACTGAAGCTTTCTTT
TRBV7-2	-	-	TRBJ1-3	CASSRWHLSGNTIYF	TGTGCCAGCAGCCGATGGCACCTCTCTGGAAACACCATATATTTT